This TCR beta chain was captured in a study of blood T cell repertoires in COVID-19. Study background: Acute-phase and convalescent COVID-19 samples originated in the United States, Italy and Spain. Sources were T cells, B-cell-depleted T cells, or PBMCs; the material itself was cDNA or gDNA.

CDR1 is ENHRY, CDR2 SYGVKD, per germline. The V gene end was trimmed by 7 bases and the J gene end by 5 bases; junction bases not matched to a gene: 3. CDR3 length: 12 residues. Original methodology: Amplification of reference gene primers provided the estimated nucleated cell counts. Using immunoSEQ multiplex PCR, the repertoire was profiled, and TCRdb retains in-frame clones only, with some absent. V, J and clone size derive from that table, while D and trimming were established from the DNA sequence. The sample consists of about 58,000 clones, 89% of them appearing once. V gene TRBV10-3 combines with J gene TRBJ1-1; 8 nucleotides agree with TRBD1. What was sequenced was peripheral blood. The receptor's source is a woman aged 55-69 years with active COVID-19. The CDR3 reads CAIMQGATEAFF. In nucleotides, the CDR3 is TGTGCCATCATGCAGGGGGCGACTGAAGCTTTCTTT.